The next 20 T cell receptor beta chains were all read from a single sample in a study of T cell changes during pregnancy in multiple sclerosis. The method was immunoSEQ multiplex PCR; TCRdb's version includes in-frame clones alone and lacks a portion of them. The sample lists around 80,000 clones, 94% occurring once. Material: peripheral blood, obtained in the second trimester of pregnancy. These receptors originate from a female donor in good health, enrolled as a control in a pregnancy study.

The gene calls are TRBV7-9 and TRBJ2-3; no definite D call. CDR1 is SEHNR, CDR2 FQNEAQ, per germline (reference sequence). Between the trimmed V and J ends, which lost 3 bases and 7 bases, there was a span of 17 bases. The length of the CDR3 is 15 residues. Written as DNA, the CDR3 is TGTGCCAGCAGCTTCACGTCTCTCCCCCCTAATACGCAGTATTTT. Its translation: CASSFTSLPPNTQYF. The whole variable domain, filled in from reference TRBV7-9 and TRBJ2-3, reads DTGVSQNPRHKITKRGQNVTFRCDPISEHNRLYWYRQTLGQGPEFLTYFQNEAQLEKSRLLSDRFSAERPKGSFSTLEIQRTEQGDSAMYLCASSFTSLPPNTQYFGPGTRLTVL.

This clone was seen once. The rearrangement uses TRBV7-9 and TRBJ2-5, with 9 bases lining up with TRBD1. Germline V CDR1 and CDR2: SEHNR, FQNEAQ (reference sequence). V lost 5 bases and J lost 7; bases outside the gene matches: 14. This CDR3 region has 16 residues. The DNA of the CDR3 is TGTGCCAGCAGCCCGACGGGACAGGGTGATCGAGTGACCCAGTACTTC. As protein: CASSPTGQGDRVTQYF.

The chain couples TRBV2 to TRBJ1-2; D might be TRBD1 (6 bases). V was cut by 0 bases and J by 4 bases, with 9 bases left in between. CDR3 length equals 14 residues. Germline V CDR1 and CDR2: SNHLY, FYNNEI. The CDR3 loop is CASSEARTAYGYTF. DNA of the CDR3: TGTGCCAGCAGTGAAGCACGGACAGCCTATGGCTACACCTTC.

This chain connects TRBV6-1 to TRBJ2-5; D possibly corresponds to TRBD2 (6 bases). The CDR3 has 17 amino acids. The V and J ends lost 4 bases and 3 bases respectively, with 21 bases between them. Germline V gene lookup returns CDR1 MNHNS and CDR2 SASEGT. The CDR3 loop is CASSVGLGGNKEETQYF. As DNA, the CDR3 is TGTGCCAGCAGTGTAGGACTTGGAGGGAACAAGGAAGAGACCCAGTACTTC.

The chain employs TRBV7-9 and TRBJ2-3; tentative D call: TRBD1 (5 bases). CDR3 length equals 16 residues. The germline V and J ends were trimmed by 5 bases and 1 base, with 16 bases remaining between them. Germline V gives CDR1 SEHNR, CDR2 FQNEAQ (reference sequence). CDR3 sequence: CASSHLGQGGTDTQYF. CDR3 coding DNA: TGTGCCAGCAGCCATTTAGGGCAGGGCGGCACAGATACGCAGTATTTT.

The rearrangement uses TRBV4-1 and TRBJ2-7, with TRBD2 as a possible D gene (6 bases). The CDR3 consists of 15 residues. Germline V gene sequence: CDR1 MGHRA, CDR2 YSYEKL. V was clipped by 5 bases and J by 3 bases, with 17 bases between them. The DNA of the CDR3 is TGCGCCAGCAGCACCACCGGGACGGGAGTCTACGAGCAGTACTTC. Amino acid sequence: CASSTTGTGVYEQYF.

The chain carries TRBV19 and TRBJ2-2; 7 nucleotides match TRBD1. CDR1 LNHDA and CDR2 SQIVND come from the germline V gene (reference sequence). The CDR3 loop spans 15 amino acids. Trimming took 7 bases from V and 5 from J; bases not matched to a gene: 10. The CDR3 bases are TGTGCCAGTACAGCCCCACCGACAGGGACCGGGGAGCTGTTTTTT. This translates into CASTAPPTGTGELFF.

The genes are TRBV11-2 and TRBJ1-1, with TRBD1 identical over 8 bases. Germline CDR1 is SGHAT and CDR2 is FQNNGV. The CDR3 has 14 amino acids. J was trimmed by 10 bases and V by 6 bases; bases with no gene match: 13. CDR3 sequence reads: CASSFTGTGFAAFF. DNA of the CDR3: TGTGCCAGCAGTTTCACCGGGACAGGATTCGCAGCTTTCTTT. Full variable domain (outside the CDR3, taken from reference TRBV11-2 and TRBJ1-1): EAGVAQSPRYKIIEKRQSVAFWCNPISGHATLYWYQQILGQGPKLLIQFQNNGVVDDSQLPKDRFSAERLKGVDSTLKIQPAKLEDSAVYLCASSFTGTGFAAFFGQGTRLTVV.

This chain connects TRBV4-2 to TRBJ2-1; unclear D gene. Between the trimmed V and J ends, which lost 0 bases and 8 bases, there was a span of 5 bases. The CDR3 consists of 12 residues. Per the germline V gene, CDR1 is LGHNA and CDR2 is YNFKEQ. The CDR3 sequence: CASSQDFDEQFF. The DNA of the CDR3 is TGTGCCAGCAGCCAAGATTTCGATGAGCAGTTCTTC.

This rearrangement joins TRBV4-1 to TRBJ2-3; D remains ambiguous. This CDR3 is built from 14 residues. V lost 1 base and J lost 8, with 13 bases in between. Germline values: CDR1 MGHRA, CDR2 YSYEKL. CDR3 DNA sequence: TGCGCCAGCAGCCAAGTGGGCCCCCACGGTACGCAGTATTTT. It specifies CASSQVGPHGTQYF.

CDR3 protein: CASSLEGTSASEQYF. DNA of the CDR3: TGCGCCAGCAGCTTGGAAGGGACTAGCGCCTCCGAGCAGTACTTC. The rearrangement joins TRBV5-1 to TRBJ2-7; TRBD2 agrees at 10 bases. Per the germline V gene, CDR1 is SGHRS and CDR2 is YFSETQ. V lost 0 bases to trimming and J lost 6 bases; unmatched junction nucleotides: 6. The CDR3 extends over 15 amino acids.

V usage is TRBV6-6 and J usage is TRBJ2-2; D remains ambiguous. The CDR3 is 12 residues long. Trimming pared 1 base from V and 7 bases from J, leaving 4 bases between. Per the germline V gene, CDR1 is MNHNY and CDR2 is SVGAGI (reference sequence). DNA of the CDR3: TGTGCCAGCAGTTACTGGAGCGGGGAGCTGTTTTTT. As protein: CASSYWSGELFF.

This chain joins TRBV28 and TRBJ2-7, with TRBD1 identical over 9 bases. The CDR3 runs 14 residues. Germline V gene data show CDR1 as MDHEN and CDR2 as SYDVKM. The V and J ends lost 2 bases and 6 bases, in that order; junction bases with no gene match: 5. In DNA form, the CDR3 reads TGTGCCAGCAGTTTAATCAGGGACAGGGTCGAGCAGTACTTC. Residues: CASSLIRDRVEQYF.

As regards this clone: Other DNA variants within this sample encode the same CDR3. The V call is TRBV5-1, the J call TRBJ2-1; D unclear. The CDR3 sequence is 15 residues long. The V gene's germline CDR1 is SGHRS and CDR2 YFSETQ. Trimming took off 0 bases at V and 0 bases at J, with 7 bases between the two ends. The CDR3 reads CASSLAESSYNEQFF. The CDR3, as DNA: TGCGCCAGCAGCTTGGCGGAGAGCTCCTACAATGAGCAGTTCTTC.

The chain has TRBV18 and TRBJ1-1, with a weak D call TRBD1 (6 bases). Germline values: CDR1 KGHSH, CDR2 LQKENI. The CDR3 has 15 residues. Trimming cost V 4 bases and J 2 bases, with 14 bases left between them. The DNA for the CDR3 is TGTGCCAGCTCACAAGCCGCAGGGGCCAACACTGAAGCTTTCTTT. Amino acid sequence: CASSQAAGANTEAFF.

This chain links TRBV4-1 with TRBJ2-5, with D tentatively TRBD2 (6 bases). Trimming left V 0 bases short and J 5 bases short, with 10 bases between. The CDR3 runs to 14 residues. Germline V gene lookup returns CDR1 MGHRA and CDR2 YSYEKL. The CDR3 spells CASSQDSGGETQYF. CDR3 DNA: TGCGCCAGCAGCCAAGATAGTGGGGGGGAGACCCAGTACTTC.

This clone has just one count. The chain joins TRBV19 to TRBJ1-1; D uncertain. Germline V gives CDR1 LNHDA, CDR2 SQIVND (reference sequence). Trimming removed 0 bases at V and 4 bases at J, with 12 bases between. The CDR3 totals 15 residues. The CDR3 protein is CASSIDRSLVTEAFF. CDR3 sequence (DNA): TGTGCCAGTAGTATAGATCGGAGCCTAGTCACTGAAGCTTTCTTT.

The V and J genes are TRBV7-9 and TRBJ1-5, with D uncertain. Germline CDR1 is SEHNR and CDR2 is FQNEAQ (reference sequence). V shed 1 base and J shed 7 bases, with 11 bases lying between them. CDR3 length: 14 amino acids. In DNA form, the CDR3 reads TGTGCCAGCAGCTTAGGATTAGAGGGACAGCCCCAGCATTTT. It specifies CASSLGLEGQPQHF.

The chain joins TRBV28 to TRBJ1-5, with a weak D call TRBD1 (6 bases). Looked up from germline, CDR1 is MDHEN and CDR2 is SYDVKM. The CDR3 totals 15 residues. Trimming stripped 5 bases from V and 5 bases from J, with 16 bases between. The CDR3 DNA reads as TGTGCCAGCAGTCTATCCCAGGGGTCTCATCAGCCCCAGCATTTT. Protein sequence: CASSLSQGSHQPQHF.

For the CDR3, the DNA is TGCGCCAGCAGCTTGGGCCTCGGGACAGCTAATGGGCAGTACTTC. Amino acids: CASSLGLGTANGQYF. V is TRBV5-1 and J is TRBJ2-7, with 7 nucleotides matching TRBD1. V gave up 0 bases and J gave up 9 bases; unmatched junction bases: 12. Germline V gives CDR1 SGHRS, CDR2 YFSETQ. The CDR3 length is 15 residues. Together with reference TRBV5-1 and TRBJ2-7, the CDR3 gives the full variable domain: KAGVTQTPRYLIKTRGQQVTLSCSPISGHRSVSWYQQTPGQGLQFLFEYFSETQRNKGNFPGRFSGRQFSNSRSEMNVSTLELGDSALYLCASSLGLGTANGQYFGPGTRLTVT.